Reported below is one T cell receptor beta chain. Its matching antigen is unknown. These data are taken from a study of cytomegalovirus exposure and HLA in healthy donors. The study, taken as a whole, reports: It is likely that the observed cluster of highly shared sequence variants was a sequencing artifact. When analyzed later, a missense DCLRE1C variant was found to be linked to TCR beta V- and J-gene trimming.

The PCR ran on 60 Vbeta and 13 Jbeta primers. Per the study methods: It was a later analysis that counted about 80 million unique TCR beta chains, of which roughly 11 million were shared. Using immunoSEQ multiplex PCR, the repertoire was profiled, and TCRdb retains in-frame clones only, with some absent. V and J calls and clone size are as listed in that table; D and trimming were resolved from the DNA. The specimen's table records fewer than 150,000 clones. CDR3 length: 18 residues. CDR1 is ENHRY, CDR2 SYGVKD, per germline. V gave up 4 bases and J gave up 6 bases; unmatched junction bases: 16. Nominal health characterized the donors when sampled, though unrecorded immune exposures were likely.

The sequence came from a man aged 35 to 55 in good health and CMV-seronegative. This rearrangement joins TRBV10-3 to TRBJ2-2; 8 bases are shared with TRBD1. The sequencing sample was made of PBMCs. CDR3 sequence reads: CAISAGTGITRSPGELFF. The CDR3 DNA reads TGTGCCATCAGTGCCGGGACAGGTATAACAAGGTCTCCCGGGGAGCTGTTTTTT.